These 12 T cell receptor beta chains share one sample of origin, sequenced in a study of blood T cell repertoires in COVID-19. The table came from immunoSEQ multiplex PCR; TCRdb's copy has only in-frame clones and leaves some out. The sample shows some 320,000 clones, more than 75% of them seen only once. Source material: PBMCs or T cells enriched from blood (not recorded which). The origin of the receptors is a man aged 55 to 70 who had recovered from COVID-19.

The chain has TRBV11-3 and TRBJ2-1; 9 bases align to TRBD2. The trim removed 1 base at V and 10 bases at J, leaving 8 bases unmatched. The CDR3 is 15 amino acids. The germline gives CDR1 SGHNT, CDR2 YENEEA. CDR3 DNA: TGTGCCAGCAGCTTAGGGCCTGGACTAGCGTCCGAGCAGTTCTTC. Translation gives CASSLGPGLASEQFF.

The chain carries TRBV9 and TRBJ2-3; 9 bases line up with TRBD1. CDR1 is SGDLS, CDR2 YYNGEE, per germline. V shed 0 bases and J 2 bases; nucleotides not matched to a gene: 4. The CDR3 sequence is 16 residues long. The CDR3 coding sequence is TGTGCCAGCAGCGTAGGGGGGACAGGGTCCACAGATACGCAGTATTTT. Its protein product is CASSVGGTGSTDTQYF.

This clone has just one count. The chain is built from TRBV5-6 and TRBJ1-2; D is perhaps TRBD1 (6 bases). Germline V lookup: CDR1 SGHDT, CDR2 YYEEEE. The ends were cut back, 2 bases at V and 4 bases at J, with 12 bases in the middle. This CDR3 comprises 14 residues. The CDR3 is CASSLGGLSYGYTF. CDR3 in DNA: TGTGCCAGCAGCTTAGGGGGTTTGTCCTATGGCTACACCTTC.

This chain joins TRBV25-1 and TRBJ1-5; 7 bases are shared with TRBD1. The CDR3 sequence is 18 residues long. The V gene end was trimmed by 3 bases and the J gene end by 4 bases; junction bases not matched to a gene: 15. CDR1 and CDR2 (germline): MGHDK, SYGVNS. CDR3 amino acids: CASSEHPKVTGPNQPQHF. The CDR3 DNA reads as TGTGCCAGCAGTGAGCATCCCAAGGTGACAGGGCCAAATCAGCCCCAGCATTTT.

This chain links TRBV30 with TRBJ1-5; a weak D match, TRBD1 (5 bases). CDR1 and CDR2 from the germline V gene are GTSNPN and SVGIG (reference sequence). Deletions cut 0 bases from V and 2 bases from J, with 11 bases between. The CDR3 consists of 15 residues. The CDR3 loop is CAWSVQDWGNQPQHF. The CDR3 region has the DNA TGTGCCTGGAGTGTACAGGATTGGGGCAATCAGCCCCAGCATTTT.

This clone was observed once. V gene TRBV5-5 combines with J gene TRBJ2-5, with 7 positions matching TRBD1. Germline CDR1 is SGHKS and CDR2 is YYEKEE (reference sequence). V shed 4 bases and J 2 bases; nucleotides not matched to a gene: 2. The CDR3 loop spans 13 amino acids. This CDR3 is CASSARGQETQYF. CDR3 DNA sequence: TGTGCCAGCAGCGCCAGGGGGCAAGAGACCCAGTACTTC.

The CDR3 spells CASRPDRGRGNTIYF. The DNA of the CDR3 is TGCGCCAGCAGGCCCGACAGGGGGCGTGGAAACACCATATATTTT. V gene TRBV10-1 combines with J gene TRBJ1-3; 10 nucleotides match TRBD1. Looked up from germline, CDR1 is WNHNN and CDR2 is SYGVQD (reference sequence). The CDR3 has 15 amino acids. After removal of 6 bases from V and 3 bases from J, the junction contained 5 bases not matched to a gene.

DNA of the CDR3: TGTGCCAGCAGCTTAGACGCAGGAGCAGGGTATGGCTACACCTTC. Protein: CASSLDAGAGYGYTF. The rearrangement uses TRBV7-2 and TRBJ1-2; the D gene is possibly TRBD1 (5 bases). The germline CDR1 and CDR2 sequences are SGHTA and FQGNSA. The CDR3 is 15 residues long. The ends were cut back, 1 base at V and 5 bases at J, with 14 bases in the middle.

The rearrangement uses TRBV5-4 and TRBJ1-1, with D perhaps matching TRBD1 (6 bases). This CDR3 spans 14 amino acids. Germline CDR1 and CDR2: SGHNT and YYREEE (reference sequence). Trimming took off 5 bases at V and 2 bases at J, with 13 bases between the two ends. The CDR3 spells CASRRGGRNTEAFF. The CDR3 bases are TGTGCCAGCAGGAGGGGGGGCCGTAACACTGAAGCTTTCTTT. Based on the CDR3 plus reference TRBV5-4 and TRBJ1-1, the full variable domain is ETGVTQSPTHLIKTRGQQVTLRCSSQSGHNTVSWYQQALGQGPQFIFQYYREEENGRGNFPPRFSGLQFPNYSSELNVNALELDDSALYLCASRRGGRNTEAFFGQGTRLTVV.

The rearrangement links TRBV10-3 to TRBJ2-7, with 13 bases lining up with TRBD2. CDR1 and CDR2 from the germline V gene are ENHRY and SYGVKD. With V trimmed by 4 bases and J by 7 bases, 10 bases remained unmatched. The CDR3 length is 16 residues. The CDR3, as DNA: TGTGCCATCAGTGTGAGGGGGACTAGCGGGATGGAGGAGCAGTACTTC. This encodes CAISVRGTSGMEEQYF.

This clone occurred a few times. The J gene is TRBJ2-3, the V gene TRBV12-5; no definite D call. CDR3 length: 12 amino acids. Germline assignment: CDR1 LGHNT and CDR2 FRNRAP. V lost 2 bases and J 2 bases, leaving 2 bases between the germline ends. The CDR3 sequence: CASGLYTDTQYF. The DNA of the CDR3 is TGTGCTAGTGGTTTGTACACAGATACGCAGTATTTT.

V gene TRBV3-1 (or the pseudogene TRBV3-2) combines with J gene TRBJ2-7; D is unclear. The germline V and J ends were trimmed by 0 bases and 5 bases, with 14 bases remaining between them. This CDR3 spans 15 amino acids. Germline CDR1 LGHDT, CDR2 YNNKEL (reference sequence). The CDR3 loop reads CASSQEASLVHEQYF. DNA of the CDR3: TGTGCCAGCAGCCAAGAGGCAAGTTTGGTCCACGAGCAGTACTTC.